This TCR beta chain was sequenced for a study of cytomegalovirus exposure and HLA in healthy donors. CDR1 and CDR2 (germline): LNHDA, SQIVND (reference sequence). The V segment lost 7 bases and the J segment 6 bases; nucleotides outside the gene matches: 6. There are 13 residues in the CDR3. 13 Jbeta primers and 60 Vbeta primers were used for the PCR. Using immunoSEQ multiplex PCR, the repertoire was profiled, and TCRdb retains in-frame clones only, with some absent. This sample has about 160,000 clones, with 79% found just once. Sequenced input: PBMCs. The V gene is TRBV19, the J gene TRBJ1-2, with 9 positions matching TRBD1. The sequence was obtained from a man between 45 and 60 years old in good health and CMV-seropositive. CDR3 residues: CASIPTGGDGYTF. Written as DNA, the CDR3 is TGTGCCAGTATACCGACAGGGGGGGATGGCTACACCTTC.